These 16 T cell receptor beta chains were sequenced from one sample in a study of T cells in Graves' hyperthyroidism and ophthalmopathy. It was RNA transcripts that yielded the amplified TCR beta CDR3 regions. A set of HTBI primers served as the primers for a first-round RT-PCR of the TCR CDR3. TCRdb redid the calling of the multiplex PCR reads with MiXCR, one entry per CDR3 protein. The sample lists about 640,000 distinct CDR3 sequences, 20% to 25% seen once, with about 34% in the top ten. The sequenced sample consisted of blood. Source of these receptors: a man aged 30-40 years with Graves' ophthalmopathy.

The chain carries TRBV20-1 and TRBJ1-2; D remains ambiguous. The CDR3 is made up of 10 amino acids. V shed 1 base and J shed 6 bases, with 3 bases lying between them. Germline CDR1 DFQATT, CDR2 SNEGSKA (reference sequence). In DNA, the CDR3 is TGCAGTGCTAGAGGCAATGGCTACACCTTC. This translates into CSARGNGYTF.

This clonotype was counted a few times. The chain links TRBV9 to TRBJ1-5, with D possibly being TRBD1 (5 bases). From germline, CDR1 is SGDLS and CDR2 YYNGEE. There are 14 residues in the CDR3. Trimming left V 0 bases short and J 7 bases short, with 11 bases between. The CDR3 is CASSVGPGKQPQHF. The CDR3 nucleotides are TGTGCCAGCAGCGTAGGGCCAGGGAAGCAGCCCCAGCATTTT. The full variable domain, its missing parts supplied by reference TRBV9 and TRBJ1-5, is DSGVTQTPKHLITATGQRVTLRCSPRSGDLSVYWYQQSLDQGLQFLIQYYNGEERAKGNILERFSAQQFPDLHSELNLSSLELGDSALYFCASSVGPGKQPQHFGDGTRLSIL.

In this sample, this clonotype turned up many times. The rearrangement joins TRBV20-1 to TRBJ1-5; no clear D gene. The CDR3 sequence is 13 residues long. Per germline, CDR1 DFQATT and CDR2 SNEGSKA (reference sequence). V lost 0 bases, J lost 5 bases, and 8 bases lay in between. CDR3 in DNA: TGCAGTGCTAGAGAATACCCTTATCAGCCCCAGCATTTT. Encoded protein: CSAREYPYQPQHF.

In its sample, this clonotype was seen many times. V gene TRBV7-2 combines with J gene TRBJ2-7, with 15 bases that match TRBD2. In germline, CDR1 is SGHTA, CDR2 FQGNSA. The V and J ends lost 4 bases and 4 bases, in that order; junction bases with no gene match: 8. The CDR3 length is 17 residues. The CDR3 nucleotides are TGTGCCAGCAGCTCGGGACTAGCGGGAGGACTCTTATACGAGCAGTACTTC. This encodes CASSSGLAGGLLYEQYF.

The chain recombines TRBV6-1 with TRBJ1-2, with a tentative D call TRBD1 (6 bases). The CDR3 sequence is 14 residues long. Trimming shortened V by 5 bases and J by 3 bases, and 13 bases separated the two germline ends. Germline V gene sequence: CDR1 MNHNS, CDR2 SASEGT. The CDR3, as DNA: TGTGCCAGCAGTTTGCAGGGGACACACTATGGCTACACCTTC. The encoded protein is CASSLQGTHYGYTF.

This clonotype was counted only a few times. The CDR3 sequence: CASSSTGGANTEAFF. The DNA for the CDR3 is TGCGCCAGCAGCTCAACAGGGGGGGCGAACACTGAAGCTTTCTTT. This chain joins TRBV5-1 and TRBJ1-1; 8 bases map to TRBD1. Trimming at V came to 3 bases and at J to 1 base, leaving 5 bases not matched to a gene. Germline assignment: CDR1 SGHRS and CDR2 YFSETQ. This CDR3 region has 15 residues.

This clonotype appeared a few times. The chain joins TRBV5-1 to TRBJ2-5; a possible D gene is TRBD2 (6 bases). The length of the CDR3 is 15 residues. The germline V gene encodes CDR1 SGHRS and CDR2 YFSETQ. V lost 2 bases and J 1 base, leaving 12 bases between the germline ends. CDR3: CASSFYGRTQETQYF. In DNA form, the CDR3 reads TGCGCCAGCAGCTTTTATGGGAGGACCCAAGAGACCCAGTACTTC.

This clonotype was seen ten or more times. This chain links TRBV20-1 with TRBJ2-7, with D possibly being TRBD2 (5 bases). The CDR3 spans 13 residues. Trimming took off 2 bases at V and 3 bases at J, with 11 bases between the two ends. Germline values: CDR1 DFQATT, CDR2 SNEGSKA (reference sequence). The CDR3 coding sequence is TGCAGTGCTAGATCCGGACGGGACTACGAGCAGTACTTC. Translation gives CSARSGRDYEQYF.

The gene calls are TRBV5-1 and TRBJ2-7, with TRBD2 identical over 10 bases. There are 14 residues in the CDR3. The germline V gene has CDR1 SGHRS and CDR2 YFSETQ. V lost 4 bases to trimming and J lost 5 bases; unmatched junction nucleotides: 6. The DNA of the CDR3 is TGCGCCAGCAGCCCGACTAGCGGGTCGGACGAGCAGTACTTC. This encodes CASSPTSGSDEQYF.

This clonotype was found a few times. The chain recombines TRBV6-1 with TRBJ2-1, with 14 bases aligning to TRBD2. V gave up 5 bases and J gave up 14 bases; unmatched junction bases: 5. Germline lookup yields CDR1 MNHNS and CDR2 SASEGT. This CDR3 has 13 amino acids. CDR3 residues: CASSTTSGRVKFF. DNA of the CDR3: TGTGCCAGCAGTACGACTAGCGGGAGGGTCAAGTTCTTC.

This clonotype showed up just a few times. The V gene is TRBV6-2 or TRBV6-3, the J gene TRBJ1-6; D is perhaps TRBD1 (5 bases). There are 15 residues in the CDR3. Trimming took 4 bases from V and 5 from J, leaving 12 bases between them. From germline, CDR1 is MNHEY and CDR2 SVGEGT. The CDR3 nucleotides read TGTGCCAGCAGTTCCACGACAGCTAATAATTCACCCCTCCACTTT. Protein sequence: CASSSTTANNSPLHF.

The chain is built from TRBV20-1 and TRBJ1-2; 9 bases are a match to TRBD1. Trimming cost V 1 base and J 5 bases; bases outside gene matches: 5. The CDR3 spans 14 residues. Germline values: CDR1 DFQATT, CDR2 SNEGSKA (reference sequence). The CDR3 protein is CSARARDRDYGYTF. CDR3 nucleotide sequence: TGCAGTGCTAGAGCCCGGGACAGGGATTATGGCTACACCTTC.

This clonotype was recorded a few times. The chain joins TRBV11-2 to TRBJ1-2; TRBD1 matches 9 bases. The germline CDR1 and CDR2 sequences are SGHAT and FQNNGV. The CDR3 sequence is 16 residues long. The J segment lost 3 bases and the V segment lost 3 bases, leaving 8 bases of the junction unmatched. The CDR3 coding sequence is TGTGCCAGCAGCTTCTCACAGGGGGCGCTTTACTATGGCTACACCTTC. It translates to CASSFSQGALYYGYTF.

The rearrangement joins TRBV6-1 to TRBJ2-7; D possibly corresponds to TRBD2 (6 bases). The CDR3 contains 13 residues. Per the germline V gene, CDR1 is MNHNS and CDR2 is SASEGT. Trimming cost V 4 bases and J 3 bases, with 10 bases left between them. CDR3 region: CASSVAEYYEQYF. The CDR3 nucleotides are TGTGCCAGCAGTGTAGCGGAGTACTACGAGCAGTACTTC.

In its sample, this clonotype was seen many times. The J gene is TRBJ2-5, the V gene TRBV27, with D uncertain. The germline gives CDR1 MNHEY, CDR2 SMNVEV (reference sequence). CDR3 length: 15 residues. The ends were cut back, 3 bases at V and 2 bases at J, with 13 bases in the middle. CDR3 coding DNA: TGTGCCAGCAGTTTCCCAGCGCACGTTCAAGAGACCCAGTACTTC. Translating gives CASSFPAHVQETQYF.

This clonotype was seen a few times. The V and J genes are TRBV6-1 and TRBJ1-3, with D hard to call. Per germline, CDR1 MNHNS and CDR2 SASEGT. The CDR3 has 12 residues. The CDR3 spells CALRNSGNTIYF. DNA for the CDR3: TGTGCTCTCCGAAACTCTGGAAACACCATATATTTT.